This T cell receptor (beta chain) comes out of a study of T cell repertoires in cytomegalovirus infection. Overall study: As its CMV epitopes, the study selected recently identified HLA-C-restricted and well-studied HLA-B-restricted targets. Both a matching HLA type and CMV infection were indicated by public TCR beta signatures. Overall study findings and caveats: The ex vivo response showed dominance by HLA-C-restricted CMV-specific TCR beta clonotypes.

TCRdb ran MiXCR on the reads and lists one entry per CDR3 protein. The table includes 650,000 to 900,000 distinct CDR3 sequences, approximately 32% detected once. Trimming stripped 4 bases from V and 2 bases from J, with 10 bases between. CDR3 length: 14 amino acids. The germline gives CDR1 SGHDT, CDR2 YYEEEE. To note about this clonotype: Its specificity is not known.

This TCR was recovered from a human donor in good health (CMV status not recorded). Some clones in this sample may be carry-over from other donors' samples. Sequencing was performed on cultured CD8+ T cells from PBMCs, taken from culture after CMV antigen stimulation. The chain couples TRBV5-6 to TRBJ2-1, with D uncertain. CDR3 region: CASSAGRPYNEQFF. The CDR3 region has the DNA TGTGCCAGCAGCGCCGGGCGGCCCTACAATGAGCAGTTCTTC.